This T cell receptor (beta chain) derives from a study of T cell responses to AZD1222 COVID-19 vaccine. Study conclusions and caveats: Repertoire collection took place solely once the T cell response had peaked. Vaccine-associated CD4 TCRs spanned spike, dominant at 160-218 and 743-854.

Comments on this clone: The antigen is not known.

Between the trimmed V and J ends, which lost 2 bases and 12 bases, there was a span of 20 bases. The CDR3 totals 13 residues. Germline V gene lookup returns CDR1 GTSNPN and CDR2 SVGIG (reference sequence). The method was immunoSEQ multiplex PCR; TCRdb's version includes in-frame clones alone and lacks a portion of them. The data contain more than 110,000 clones, approximately 85% of them singletons. The TCR sequence derives from an adult in good health. This sample comprised peripheral blood, obtained on day 0 of AZD1222 vaccination. V gene TRBV30 combines with J gene TRBJ2-7; D unresolved. The DNA of the CDR3 is TGTGCCTGGAGTCCCCCTTTGGGCACCTCAATGTACTTC. Its translation: CAWSPPLGTSMYF.